This TCR beta chain emerged from a study of T cells in Graves' hyperthyroidism and ophthalmopathy. In the study overall: Peripheral blood samples were taken at initial diagnosis, prior to any treatment.

This clonotype was observed a handful of times. Germline V gives CDR1 SQVTM, CDR2 ANQGSEA. There are 15 residues in the CDR3. The V and J ends lost 2 bases and 4 bases, in that order; junction bases with no gene match: 8. Template material for amplifying TCR beta CDR3 regions consisted of RNA transcripts. First-round RT-PCR of the TCR CDR3 relied on the HTBI primer set. TCRdb re-called the multiplex PCR reads through MiXCR, storing one row per CDR3 protein. The sample lists nearly 750,000 distinct CDR3 sequences, approximately 36% seen once, with 31% in the top ten. This TCR came from a woman aged 35 to 49 with Graves' hyperthyroidism. The chain uses TRBV29-1 and TRBJ2-3; 8 bases agree with TRBD2. Sequenced sample: blood. The CDR3 DNA is TGCAGCGTTGAAACCGAGCGGGAGTATGCAGATACGCAGTATTTT. Translation: CSVETEREYADTQYF.